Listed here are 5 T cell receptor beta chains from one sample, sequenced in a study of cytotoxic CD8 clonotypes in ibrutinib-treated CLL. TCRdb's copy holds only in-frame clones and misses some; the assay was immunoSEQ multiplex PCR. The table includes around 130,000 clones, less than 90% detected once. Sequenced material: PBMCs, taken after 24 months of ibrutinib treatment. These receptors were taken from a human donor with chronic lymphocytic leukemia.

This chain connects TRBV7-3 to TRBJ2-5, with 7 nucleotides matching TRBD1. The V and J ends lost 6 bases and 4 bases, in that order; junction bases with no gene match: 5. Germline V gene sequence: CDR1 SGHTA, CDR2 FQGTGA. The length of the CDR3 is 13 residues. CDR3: CASSRTGLETQYF. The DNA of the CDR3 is TGTGCCAGCAGTCGGACAGGATTAGAGACCCAGTACTTC.

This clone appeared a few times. The CDR3 here is CASRTERQGGSPLHF. The CDR3, as DNA: TGTGCCAGCAGAACCGAGCGACAGGGTGGGTCACCCCTCCACTTT. This rearrangement joins TRBV2 to TRBJ1-6, with 7 bases lining up with TRBD1. The CDR3 runs 15 residues. Germline CDR1 reads SNHLY; CDR2 reads FYNNEI. V was pared by 6 bases and J by 10 bases, with 12 bases of the junction left unmatched.

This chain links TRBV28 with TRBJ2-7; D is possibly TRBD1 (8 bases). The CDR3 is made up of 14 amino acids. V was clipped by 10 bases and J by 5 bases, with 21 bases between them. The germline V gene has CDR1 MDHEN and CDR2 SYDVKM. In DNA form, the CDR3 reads TGTGCCACCCGCCGACAGGGGACTATCCACGAGCAGTACTTC. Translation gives CATRRQGTIHEQYF.

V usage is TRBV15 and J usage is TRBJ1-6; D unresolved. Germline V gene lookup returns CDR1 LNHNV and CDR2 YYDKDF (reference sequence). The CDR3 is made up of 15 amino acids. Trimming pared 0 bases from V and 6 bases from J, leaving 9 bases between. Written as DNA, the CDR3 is TGTGCCACCAGCAGAGATATAACAGCTAATTCACCCCTCCACTTT. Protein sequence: CATSRDITANSPLHF.

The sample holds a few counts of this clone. This CDR3 is CASGWGISNQPQHF. CDR3 nucleotide sequence: TGTGCTAGTGGTTGGGGAATTAGCAATCAGCCCCAGCATTTT. The gene calls are TRBV12-5 and TRBJ1-5; D is ambiguous. The CDR3 spans 14 residues. The V gene lost 4 bases and the J gene lost 0 bases, with 7 bases spanning the gap. Germline-derived CDR1 and CDR2 are LGHNT and FRNRAP.